One and the same sample provided the 2 T cell receptor beta chains below, sequenced in a study of beta chain features in type 1 diabetes. Regarding the study as a whole: Shortening of TCRB CDR3s, moderate but significant, appeared in all four CD4+ subsets of Type 1 diabetes patients.

Antigens of these TCRs are unknown. Expressed TCRB transcripts were sequenced, since all the RNA that had been isolated was reverse transcribed. Here immunoSEQ multiplex PCR was the method, and the copy in TCRdb shows in-frame clones only, minus some. Of 300,000 to 350,000 clones listed, roughly 14% are singletons. The sequenced sample consisted of naive CD4+ T cells from blood. Source of these receptors: a woman aged 18-29 years with type 1 diabetes.

The CDR3 loop is CASSSWARETQYF. CDR3 sequence (DNA): TGTGCCAGCAGCTCCTGGGCACGAGAGACCCAGTACTTC. The genes are TRBV7-7 and TRBJ2-5; no reliable D call. Germline CDR1 is SSHAT and CDR2 is FNYEAQ (reference sequence). The V and J ends lost 4 bases and 4 bases respectively, with 10 bases between them. The CDR3 extends over 13 amino acids.

This clone has only a few counts. This chain links TRBV5-1 with TRBJ2-5; 8 nucleotides match TRBD1. V was clipped by 2 bases and J by 1 base; unmatched bases: 4. The CDR3 spans 15 residues. Germline V gene lookup returns CDR1 SGHRS and CDR2 YFSETQ. CDR3 in amino acids: CASSLHRGSQETQYF. The CDR3 DNA reads as TGCGCCAGCAGCTTACACAGGGGGTCCCAAGAGACCCAGTACTTC.